This T cell receptor (beta chain) was obtained from a study of TIL therapy for anti-PD-1-resistant metastatic lung cancer. As to time point: pre-treatment sample, taken before nivolumab and TIL therapy. Germline V gene sequence: CDR1 MDHEN, CDR2 SYDVKM. Trimming removed 5 bases from V and 1 base from J, with 16 bases in between. CDR3 size: 16 residues. Sequencing used immunoSEQ v3. Produced via immunoSEQ multiplex PCR; TCRdb's table is partial and in-frame only. This table holds tens of thousands of clones, 80% to 90% found once. The genes are TRBV28 and TRBJ2-3; perhaps TRBD1 as D (5 bases). This sequence was found in a person between 25 and 79 years old with non-small cell lung cancer. Sequencing used blood, obtained at baseline. In DNA, the CDR3 is TGTGCCAGCAGTCCACAGGTTCCTAAGGGCACAGATACGCAGTATTTT. Translating it yields CASSPQVPKGTDTQYF.